These 19 T cell receptor beta chains originate from one sample sequenced in a study of technical replicates of blood from a handful of donors. Measured with immunoSEQ multiplex PCR; TCRdb has only the in-frame clones, and not every one. Of 70,000 to 85,000 clones listed, about nine tenths are singletons. The sample taken for sequencing was T cells isolated from PBMCs. These receptors all come from a human donor in good health.

The V gene is TRBV5-6, the J gene TRBJ1-5; D gene uncertain. The CDR3 covers 16 residues. Trimming shortened V by 5 bases and J by 2 bases, and 17 bases separated the two germline ends. Germline CDR1 is SGHDT and CDR2 is YYEEEE. As DNA, the CDR3 is TGTGCCAGCAGTCTTCATGGAGGGCCCGGCAATCAGCCCCAGCATTTT. As protein: CASSLHGGPGNQPQHF.

The V and J genes are TRBV5-5 and TRBJ2-7, with TRBD1 as a possible D gene (5 bases). CDR1 is SGHKS and CDR2 is YYEKEE in the germline V gene (reference sequence). V lost 4 bases and J lost 4, with 18 bases in between. The CDR3 extends over 15 amino acids. The CDR3 DNA is TGTGCCAGCAGCGGTACAGGATTATCCCTGTACGAGCAGTACTTC. It codes for CASSGTGLSLYEQYF.

The rearrangement uses TRBV11-2 and TRBJ1-4, with 9 nucleotides matching TRBD1. The germline CDR1 and CDR2 sequences are SGHAT and FQNNGV. This CDR3 spans 15 amino acids. V shed 6 bases, J shed 8 bases, and the junction held 10 bases outside the gene matches. CDR3 region: CASSSMGQGREKLFF. The CDR3 region has the DNA TGTGCCAGCAGTTCAATGGGACAGGGACGCGAAAAACTGTTTTTT.

The rearrangement links TRBV7-2 to TRBJ1-2; no definite D call. The CDR3 spans 15 residues. Germline values: CDR1 SGHTA, CDR2 FQGNSA. V was trimmed by 2 bases and J by 1 base, leaving 11 bases between them. The CDR3 spells CASSLNVVDNYGYTF. The CDR3 bases are TGTGCCAGCAGCTTAAACGTCGTAGATAACTATGGCTACACCTTC.

V is TRBV2 and J is TRBJ2-7; the D gene is possibly TRBD2 (6 bases). The CDR3 runs to 16 residues. V gave up 6 bases and J gave up 4 bases, with 22 bases separating them. The V gene's germline CDR1 is SNHLY and CDR2 FYNNEI. DNA of the CDR3: TGTGCCAGCAGCCTTAGGGACTTGGAGCTGATTTACGAGCAGTACTTC. Protein product: CASSLRDLELIYEQYF.

This chain connects TRBV5-1 to TRBJ2-3; D is uncertain. With 4 bases removed from V and 4 bases from J, the gap between germline ends came to 16 bases. This CDR3 is built from 15 residues. Germline V gives CDR1 SGHRS, CDR2 YFSETQ. The CDR3 loop reads CASSAAGSHADTQYF. The CDR3 DNA reads as TGCGCCAGCAGCGCCGCCGGGTCTCATGCAGATACGCAGTATTTT.

The chain recombines TRBV2 with TRBJ2-2; 10 nucleotides agree with TRBD1. Unmatched junction bases numbered 8, after V lost 7 bases and J lost 6 bases. CDR1 is SNHLY and CDR2 is FYNNEI in the germline V gene. The CDR3 has 15 residues. The CDR3 DNA reads TGTGCCAGCAAAGAGGGGACAGGGGTACCCGGGGAGCTGTTTTTT. Residues: CASKEGTGVPGELFF.

The genes are TRBV19 and TRBJ2-2, with D uncertain. The CDR3 is 13 residues long. The germline V gene has CDR1 LNHDA and CDR2 SQIVND (reference sequence). V gave up 4 bases and J gave up 1 base, with 4 bases separating them. Here the CDR3 reads CASSRRNTGELFF. For the CDR3, the DNA is TGTGCCAGTAGTAGGAGGAACACCGGGGAGCTGTTTTTT.

This clone was observed a single time. The V and J genes are TRBV13 and TRBJ2-7; 13 bases are a match to TRBD2. Germline trimming cut 5 bases from V and 2 bases from J; bases unmatched to any gene: 12. CDR3 length equals 18 residues. Germline V gene lookup returns CDR1 PRHDT and CDR2 FYEKMQ (reference sequence). The CDR3 sequence: CASSTTGTSGARPYEQYF. CDR3 DNA sequence: TGTGCCAGCAGCACGACCGGGACTAGCGGGGCTAGGCCCTACGAGCAGTACTTC. Full variable domain (outside the CDR3, taken from reference TRBV13 and TRBJ2-7): AAGVIQSPRHLIKEKRETATLKCYPIPRHDTVYWYQQGPGQDPQFLISFYEKMQSDKGSIPDRFSAQQFSDYHSELNMSSLELGDSALYFCASSTTGTSGARPYEQYFGPGTRLTVT.

The rearrangement uses TRBV28 and TRBJ2-2; the D gene is possibly TRBD1 (5 bases). Germline lookup yields CDR1 MDHEN and CDR2 SYDVKM. Trimming left V 4 bases short and J 3 bases short, with 9 bases between. The CDR3 covers 14 residues. This CDR3 is CASSSPTDTGELFF. The CDR3 nucleotides read TGTGCCAGCAGTTCTCCGACAGACACCGGGGAGCTGTTTTTT.

This clone was detected only once. The chain has TRBV25-1 and TRBJ2-7, with no clear D. CDR1 is MGHDK and CDR2 is SYGVNS in the germline V gene. V lost 6 bases and J 2 bases, leaving 23 bases between the germline ends. The CDR3 runs 17 residues. The CDR3 spells CASSPRDSTGKAYEQYF. CDR3 coding DNA: TGTGCCAGCAGCCCCCGAGACTCTACCGGAAAGGCCTACGAGCAGTACTTC.

The chain uses TRBV7-6 and TRBJ2-3; D remains unclear. Looked up from germline, CDR1 is SGHVS and CDR2 is FNYEAQ. This CDR3 spans 14 amino acids. Trimming left V 5 bases short and J 1 base short, with 10 bases between. The CDR3 protein is CASSMYGGTDTQYF. The CDR3 DNA reads TGTGCCAGCAGCATGTACGGAGGCACAGATACGCAGTATTTT. The whole variable domain, remainder taken from reference TRBV7-6 and TRBJ2-3, is GAGVSQSPRYKVTKRGQDVALRCDPISGHVSLYWYRQALGQGPEFLTYFNYEAQQDKSGLPNDRFSAERPEGSISTLTIQRTEQRDSAMYRCASSMYGGTDTQYFGPGTRLTVL.

The chain is built from TRBV10-2 and TRBJ2-2; weak D call: TRBD2 (6 bases). V dropped 2 bases and J dropped 4 bases, with 14 bases sitting between them. The CDR3 is made up of 16 amino acids. Germline V CDR1 and CDR2: WSHSY, SAAADI. The CDR3 DNA is TGCGCCAGCAGTGAGCCATCGCGGGATATCACCGGGGAGCTGTTTTTT. This encodes CASSEPSRDITGELFF.

This clone appeared a single time. The V and J genes are TRBV2 and TRBJ2-1, with 7 positions matching TRBD2. This CDR3 region has 13 residues. Trimming took 4 bases from V and 12 from J; bases not matched to a gene: 9. Germline CDR1 reads SNHLY; CDR2 reads FYNNEI. Here the CDR3 reads CASSGSLGEGQFF. The CDR3 nucleotides are TGTGCCAGCAGTGGCTCGCTCGGGGAGGGGCAGTTCTTC.

CDR3 in amino acids: CASSRQGTGYTF. The CDR3 DNA reads TGTGCCAGCAGCCGACAGGGGACCGGCTACACCTTC. This chain connects TRBV11-3 to TRBJ1-2, with 8 bases identical to TRBD1. Losses at the gene ends were 5 bases for V and 8 bases for J; bases not matched to a gene: 4. This CDR3 is built from 12 residues. CDR1 SGHNT and CDR2 YENEEA come from the germline V gene. Full variable domain (rest looked up from reference TRBV11-3 and TRBJ1-2): EAGVVQSPRYKIIEKKQPVAFWCNPISGHNTLYWYLQNLGQGPELLIRYENEEAVDDSQLPKDRFSAERLKGVDSTLKIQPAELGDSAVYLCASSRQGTGYTFGSGTRLTVV.

The rearrangement joins TRBV5-6 to TRBJ2-5, with 8 positions matching TRBD2. Germline V gene lookup returns CDR1 SGHDT and CDR2 YYEEEE. V lost 0 bases and J lost 0; bases outside the gene matches: 7. There are 17 residues in the CDR3. CDR3 DNA sequence: TGTGCCAGCAGCTTGGAGGTAGCGGGGTCACACCAAGAGACCCAGTACTTC. This gives the protein CASSLEVAGSHQETQYF.

This chain uses TRBV2 with TRBJ2-3, with D unclear. The V gene's germline CDR1 is SNHLY and CDR2 FYNNEI. This CDR3 comprises 14 residues. V was cut by 3 bases and J by 4 bases, with 11 bases left in between. The CDR3 DNA follows: TGTGCCAGCAGTGATTTATCGTCTTCAGATACGCAGTATTTT. This sequence encodes CASSDLSSSDTQYF.

The rearrangement links TRBV5-1 to TRBJ1-3; 10 positions match TRBD1. The CDR3 length is 17 residues. Germline values: CDR1 SGHRS, CDR2 YFSETQ. With 5 bases clipped from V and 9 bases from J, the junction kept 17 bases outside the gene matches. Written as DNA, the CDR3 is TGCGCCAGCAGAGATCCGGGACAGGGGACACCAAAACCCACCATATATTTT. Protein product: CASRDPGQGTPKPTIYF.

The rearrangement joins TRBV19 to TRBJ2-3; 9 bases match TRBD2. V was clipped by 8 bases and J by 2 bases; unmatched bases: 5. This CDR3 region has 14 residues. Germline CDR1 reads LNHDA; CDR2 reads SQIVND (reference sequence). CDR3 residues: CASQSGRFTDTQYF. The CDR3, as DNA: TGTGCCAGTCAAAGCGGGAGGTTCACAGATACGCAGTATTTT. The variable domain in full, completed from reference TRBV19 and TRBJ2-3, reads DGGITQSPKYLFRKEGQNVTLSCEQNLNHDAMYWYRQDPGQGLRLIYYSQIVNDFQKGDIAEGYSVSREKKESFPLTVTSAQKNPTAFYLCASQSGRFTDTQYFGPGTRLTVL.